This TCR beta chain was sequenced in a study of T cells in Graves' hyperthyroidism and ophthalmopathy. Study-wide points: Expanded thyroid clonotypes (above 0.001) were mostly also found in blood. The model made its ophthalmopathy prediction, and onset followed a median roughly six months later. A model using 13 V-J features told ophthalmopathy apart from stable hyperthyroidism.

The CDR3 sequence is 14 residues long. CDR1 and CDR2 from the germline V gene are LNHDA and SQIVND (reference sequence). V was cut by 11 bases and J by 3 bases, with 19 bases left in between. On this clonotype itself: What it binds is not known.

Amplification targeted TCR beta CDR3 regions from RNA transcripts. TCR CDR3 underwent first-round RT-PCR with the HTBI primer set. Each CDR3 protein gets one entry after TCRdb re-called the multiplex PCR reads with MiXCR. Among approximately 700,000 distinct CDR3 sequences listed, 40% to 55% were seen once. The sequence derives from an adult man with Graves' disease, either hyperthyroidism or ophthalmopathy (not recorded which). The rearrangement links TRBV19 to TRBJ1-1; a weak D match, TRBD1 (6 bases). Source material: peripheral blood or thyroid tissue (not recorded which). This CDR3 reads CAWSSWGADTEAFF. The CDR3 DNA sequence: TGTGCCTGGAGTTCCTGGGGGGCGGACACTGAAGCTTTCTTT.